A single sample gave rise to the 7 T cell receptor beta chains below, sequenced in a study of blood T cell repertoires in COVID-19. TCRdb's table, derived via immunoSEQ multiplex PCR, lists solely in-frame clones and lacks some. There are about 200,000 clones in the sample; 84% occur only once, and roughly 8% lies in the top ten. The sample comprised peripheral blood. These receptors all stem from a woman aged 45-60 years with active or convalescent COVID-19.

In its sample, this clone was seen a few times. CDR3 residues: CASSSSTSREQFF. Written as DNA, the CDR3 is TGTGCCAGCAGCTCCTCGACTAGTCGTGAGCAGTTCTTC. The chain links TRBV7-3 to TRBJ2-1; weak D call: TRBD2 (6 bases). V lost 4 bases and J lost 9, with 13 bases in between. Germline CDR1 reads SGHTA; CDR2 reads FQGTGA. The CDR3 is 13 amino acids.

This chain connects TRBV2 to TRBJ1-6; D perhaps matches TRBD1 (5 bases). This CDR3 spans 14 amino acids. Germline V gene sequence: CDR1 SNHLY, CDR2 FYNNEI. V gave up 6 bases and J gave up 4 bases, with 10 bases separating them. The CDR3 loop reads CASRATAYNSPLHF. For the CDR3, the DNA is TGTGCCAGCAGAGCGACAGCTTATAATTCACCCCTCCACTTT. The whole variable domain, filled in from reference TRBV2 and TRBJ1-6, reads EPEVTQTPSHQVTQMGQEVILRCVPISNHLYFYWYRQILGQKVEFLVSFYNNEISEKSEIFDDQFSVERPDGSNFTLKIRSTKLEDSAMYFCASRATAYNSPLHFGNGTRLTVT.

The chain joins TRBV3-1 (or the pseudogene TRBV3-2) to TRBJ2-7; tentative D call: TRBD2 (6 bases). CDR1 is LGHDT, CDR2 YNNKEL, per germline (reference sequence). CDR3 length equals 14 residues. V gave up 0 bases and J gave up 4 bases, with 10 bases separating them. The CDR3 loop is CASSQDLLAYEQYF. The CDR3 region has the DNA TGTGCCAGCAGCCAAGATCTACTAGCATACGAGCAGTACTTC.

This sequence joins TRBV5-1 and TRBJ1-6; D is ambiguous. V lost 0 bases to trimming and J lost 4 bases, with 8 bases between them. The CDR3 runs to 15 residues. In germline, CDR1 is SGHRS, CDR2 YFSETQ. The CDR3 DNA reads as TGCGCCAGCAGCTTGGCTCTAGATTATAATTCACCCCTCCACTTT. It yields the protein CASSLALDYNSPLHF.

The chain is built from TRBV7-9 and TRBJ1-4; D is perhaps TRBD1 (6 bases). Trimming took 1 base from V and 8 from J, leaving 14 bases between them. Per germline, CDR1 SEHNR and CDR2 FQNEAQ (reference sequence). The CDR3 has 15 residues. The CDR3 region is CASSLVAGVNEKLFF. CDR3 coding DNA: TGTGCCAGCAGCTTAGTTGCAGGGGTGAACGAAAAACTGTTTTTT.

The V and J genes are TRBV19 and TRBJ1-2; D may be TRBD1 (6 bases). Trimming stripped 3 bases from V and 3 bases from J, with 8 bases between. Germline V lookup: CDR1 LNHDA, CDR2 SQIVND (reference sequence). The CDR3 is 13 residues long. The CDR3 loop is CASSMAGDYGYTF. The CDR3 nucleotides are TGTGCCAGTAGTATGGCAGGGGACTATGGCTACACCTTC.

The chain joins TRBV4-1 to TRBJ2-1; 8 bases are shared with TRBD1. The V segment lost 3 bases and the J segment 8 bases; nucleotides outside the gene matches: 12. The CDR3 consists of 16 residues. CDR1 is MGHRA and CDR2 is YSYEKL in the germline V gene. The DNA for the CDR3 is TGCGCCAGCAGCCAGTTCCAGGGGGCACTCAAGGATGAGCAGTTCTTC. It is translated as CASSQFQGALKDEQFF.